Listed below are T cell receptor beta chains from one sample, sequenced in a study of T cell changes during pregnancy in multiple sclerosis. Measured with immunoSEQ multiplex PCR; TCRdb has only the in-frame clones, and not every one. The data contain some 80,000 clones, more than 85% of them singletons. The sample consisted of peripheral blood, taken in the first trimester of pregnancy. These receptors all stem from a female donor with multiple sclerosis, enrolled in a pregnancy study. Each CDR3 is given with its conserved first and last residue. D genes are given only for firm matches. Clone size is given for some rows only: seen once, a few or many times, or a class if the clone is expanded.

CASSTSGSVPTQYF,TGTGCCAGCAGTACTAGCGGGAGTGTCCCTACGCAGTATTTT,.,TRBV28,TRBD2,TRBJ2-3
CASSQRSVRSYEQYF,TGTGCCAGCAGCCAACGATCAGTACGTTCCTACGAGCAGTACTTC,once,TRBV14,.,TRBJ2-7
CASSDSSGGADTQYF,TGTGCCAGCAGTGACTCTAGCGGGGGGGCCGATACGCAGTATTTT,once,TRBV6-4,TRBD2,TRBJ2-3
CASSPRGQGVGGYTF,TGTGCCAGCAGCCCAAGAGGACAGGGTGTGGGTGGCTACACCTTC,.,TRBV7-2,TRBD1,TRBJ1-2
CASSVSIATTDTQYF,TGTGCCAGCAGTGTCTCTATAGCAACGACAGATACGCAGTATTTT,.,TRBV6-1,.,TRBJ2-3
CASSNLLGLAGVGNYEQYF,TGTGCCAGCAGCAACCTCTTGGGACTAGCGGGAGTGGGTAACTACGAGCAGTACTTC,once,TRBV21-1,.,TRBJ2-7
CASSYASGAYNSPLHF,TGTGCCAGCAGTTACGCGTCCGGAGCCTATAATTCACCCCTCCACTTT,.,TRBV6-5,.,TRBJ1-6
CASSLELAGYEETQYF,TGCGCCAGCAGCTTGGAGCTAGCGGGGTATGAAGAGACCCAGTACTTC,.,TRBV5-1,TRBD2,TRBJ2-5
CASSRPTDYYGYTF,TGTGCCAGTAGTAGACCGACAGATTACTATGGCTACACCTTC,.,TRBV19,.,TRBJ1-2
CASSQRTDSYNSPLHF,TGTGCCAGCAGCCAAAGGACAGACTCCTATAATTCACCCCTCCACTTT,.,TRBV5-6,.,TRBJ1-6
CASSLPGQGAGNTIYF,TGTGCCAGTAGCCTCCCCGGGCAGGGGGCTGGAAACACCATATATTTT,.,TRBV19,TRBD1,TRBJ1-3
CASSLRSDSPLHF,TGTGCCAGCAGCTTGAGGTCTGATTCACCCCTCCACTTT,.,TRBV7-9,.,TRBJ1-6
CASSLIGQSNTEAFF,TGCGCCAGCAGCTTAATAGGACAGAGTAACACTGAAGCTTTCTTT,.,TRBV5-1,.,TRBJ1-1
CALIGTARQEEAFF,TGTGCCTTAATTGGGACAGCCAGACAAGAAGAAGCTTTCTTT,.,TRBV30,TRBD1,TRBJ1-1
CASSPRTSGSFAGELFF,TGTGCCAGTAGTCCTCGGACTAGCGGGAGTTTTGCCGGGGAGCTGTTTTTT,.,TRBV19,TRBD2,TRBJ2-2
CASNPGLAGGPGYEQYF,TGTGCCAGCAACCCCGGACTAGCGGGAGGGCCAGGGTATGAGCAGTACTTC,once,TRBV11-2,TRBD2,TRBJ2-7
CASSFFAANTGELFF,TGTGCCAGCAGTTTTTTTGCGGCGAACACCGGGGAGCTGTTTTTT,once,TRBV27,.,TRBJ2-2
CASSQEQYSNQPQHF,TGCGCCAGCAGCCAAGAACAGTATAGCAATCAGCCCCAGCATTTT,.,TRBV4-1,.,TRBJ1-5
CASGLSGGGNQETQYF,TGTGCTAGTGGTTTGAGTGGGGGGGGTAACCAAGAGACCCAGTACTTC,.,TRBV12-5,TRBD2,TRBJ2-5
CASSVGRELNEKLFF,TGTGCCAGCAGCGTAGGCCGAGAACTTAATGAAAAACTGTTTTTT,.,TRBV9,.,TRBJ1-4
CASSLGTGTAGYTF,TGTGCCAGCAGTTTGGGCACAGGGACCGCTGGCTACACCTTC,.,TRBV28,.,TRBJ1-2
CASSSLTQGSYGYTF,TGTGCCAGCAGTAGTCTGACACAGGGAAGCTATGGCTACACCTTC,.,TRBV28,.,TRBJ1-2
CASSYLTSGVGYEQYF,TGTGCCAGCAGTTACCTAACTAGCGGGGTGGGATACGAGCAGTACTTC,.,TRBV6-5,TRBD2,TRBJ2-7
CASSFRTDNTGELFF,TGTGCCAGCAGCTTCCGGACAGACAACACCGGGGAGCTGTTTTTT,.,TRBV9,.,TRBJ2-2
CASSYLYRDKSYGYTF,TGTGCCAGCAGTTACCTCTACCGGGACAAAAGCTATGGCTACACCTTC,.,TRBV6-5,.,TRBJ1-2
CASSLGSGWRGLGGYTF,TGTGCCAGCAGCTTAGGATCCGGGTGGAGGGGGCTCGGTGGCTACACCTTC,.,TRBV13,TRBD1,TRBJ1-2
CSASEGNTIYF,TGCAGTGCTAGTGAGGGAAACACCATATATTTT,.,TRBV20-1,.,TRBJ1-3
CASSMPSGNTGELFF,TGTGCCAGTAGTATGCCCTCAGGGAACACCGGGGAGCTGTTTTTT,.,TRBV19,.,TRBJ2-2
CASSLFGQGDNEQFF,TGTGCCAGCAGCTTATTTGGACAGGGTGACAATGAGCAGTTCTTC,.,TRBV7-9,TRBD1,TRBJ2-1
CARGAGSRSYNEQFF,TGTGCCAGAGGGGCAGGGTCTAGGTCCTACAATGAGCAGTTCTTC,.,TRBV5-3,.,TRBJ2-1
CASKGGDVNQPQHF,TGTGCCAGCAAGGGAGGGGATGTAAATCAGCCCCAGCATTTT,.,TRBV2,.,TRBJ1-5
CASSEAPLLTGTSYEQYF,TGTGCCAGCAGTGAAGCCCCCCTCTTGACAGGAACTTCCTACGAGCAGTACTTC,.,TRBV6-1,.,TRBJ2-7
CASTLASSGANVLTF,TGTGCCAGCACTTTGGCCAGCTCTGGGGCCAACGTCCTGACTTTC,.,TRBV28,.,TRBJ2-6
CASSVAGGMETQYF,TGTGCCAGCAGCGTAGCAGGGGGGATGGAGACCCAGTACTTC,once,TRBV9,.,TRBJ2-5
CASSLTGVDEKLFF,TGTGCCAGCAGCCTGACAGGGGTGGACGAAAAACTGTTTTTT,.,TRBV5-6,TRBD1,TRBJ1-4
CASSSQETQYF,TGTGCCAGCAGTTCTCAAGAGACCCAGTACTTC,once,TRBV27,.,TRBJ2-5
CASSIREGGTQYF,TGTGCCAGCAGCATCAGGGAGGGGGGGACCCAGTACTTC,.,TRBV9,.,TRBJ2-5
CASKEPHQETQYF,TGCGCCAGCAAGGAGCCGCACCAAGAGACCCAGTACTTC,.,TRBV5-1,.,TRBJ2-5
CASSIGTGSNQPQHF,TGTGCCAGTAGTATCGGGACAGGGAGCAATCAGCCCCAGCATTTT,.,TRBV19,TRBD1,TRBJ1-5
CASSRGAMGAGEGDTQYF,TGTGCCAGCAGCCGGGGGGCCATGGGAGCGGGAGAGGGTGATACGCAGTATTTT,.,TRBV27,TRBD2,TRBJ2-3
CAIRSSGGMGETQYF,TGTGCCATCAGATCTAGCGGGGGGATGGGAGAGACCCAGTACTTC,.,TRBV10-3,TRBD2,TRBJ2-5
CASSTGGAGADTQYF,TGTGCCAGCTCGACCGGAGGGGCGGGCGCAGATACGCAGTATTTT,.,TRBV6-5,.,TRBJ2-3
CASNQQGISNQPQHF,TGTGCCAGCAATCAACAGGGGATAAGCAATCAGCCCCAGCATTTT,.,TRBV2,TRBD1,TRBJ1-5
CASSSTVRLAGGGSNEQFF,TGTGCCAGCAGCTCAACCGTTAGACTAGCGGGGGGAGGATCCAATGAGCAGTTCTTC,.,TRBV7-3,TRBD2,TRBJ2-1
CASSLVGQGKQPQHF,TGTGCCAGCAGCTTAGTGGGACAGGGAAAACAGCCCCAGCATTTT,.,TRBV7-2,TRBD1,TRBJ1-5
CASSRGTGGNTIYF,TGTGCCAGCTCACGGGGGACAGGAGGAAACACCATATATTTT,.,TRBV18,TRBD1,TRBJ1-3
CASSEPRDSYNSPLHF,TGTGCCAGCAGTGAACCCCGGGACTCCTATAATTCACCCCTCCACTTT,.,TRBV6-1,.,TRBJ1-6
CASSALTSADTDTQYF,TGTGCCAGCAGTGCGCTGACTAGCGCCGACACAGATACGCAGTATTTT,.,TRBV6-1,TRBD2,TRBJ2-3
CASSFGTRNTGELFF,TGTGCCAGCAGCTTCGGGACACGGAACACCGGGGAGCTGTTTTTT,.,TRBV5-8,.,TRBJ2-2
CASSYPGYVEDGYTF,TGTGCCAGCAGCTACCCCGGATATGTGGAGGATGGCTACACCTTC,.,TRBV28,.,TRBJ1-2
CASSLGTGSHNEQFF,TGTGCCAGCAGTTTAGGGACAGGGTCCCACAATGAGCAGTTCTTC,.,TRBV28,TRBD1,TRBJ2-1
CASSPYSTGGLFF,TGCGCCAGCAGCCCGTACTCGACAGGGGGGCTGTTTTTT,.,TRBV4-1,TRBD1,TRBJ2-2
CASSVATSGRAPVTDTQYF,TGTGCCAGCAGCGTTGCAACTAGCGGGAGGGCCCCGGTGACAGATACGCAGTATTTT,.,TRBV9,TRBD2,TRBJ2-3
CASPIPGQGNYGYTF,TGTGCCAGCCCTATTCCGGGACAGGGGAACTATGGCTACACCTTC,once,TRBV19,TRBD1,TRBJ1-2
CASSFGRGTYEQYF,TGTGCCAGCAGCTTCGGGAGGGGTACCTACGAGCAGTACTTC,.,TRBV11-2,TRBD2,TRBJ2-7
CASSSRETFTGELFF,TGTGCCAGCAGCTCCAGGGAAACTTTCACCGGGGAGCTGTTTTTT,few,TRBV7-8,.,TRBJ2-2
CASSSFWGQGEETQYF,TGTGCCAGCAGCTCATTTTGGGGACAGGGTGAAGAGACCCAGTACTTC,.,TRBV5-4,TRBD1,TRBJ2-5
CASSLGPQSTYEQYF,TGTGCCAGCAGTTTAGGGCCACAGTCGACCTACGAGCAGTACTTC,.,TRBV28,.,TRBJ2-7